This is a list of T cell receptor beta chains from one sample in a study of CD4 T cells in relation to SARS-CoV-2 and coronaviruses. Their antigens remain unidentified. Here immunoSEQ multiplex PCR was the method, and the copy in TCRdb shows in-frame clones only, minus some. The sample has around 25,000 clones, around 78% seen once. The sequenced sample was CD4+ T cells from PBMCs, cultured in vitro. Receptors originate from a human donor in good health. Both conserved end residues are part of each CDR3. Fields, in order: J gene, D gene, clone size, V gene, CDR3 DNA, CDR3 protein. The D gene is left open where the match is weak. Clone size is not always given. Where it is, it says once, few, many or a class for expanded clones.

TRBJ1-4 | - | - | TRBV30 | TGTGCCTGGAGTGTACAGTCAACTAATGAAAAACTGTTTTTT | CAWSVQSTNEKLFF
TRBJ2-2 | TRBD1 | - | TRBV12-5 | TGTGCTAGTGGCCGAGGGACAGGGGGAAACACCGGGGAGCTGTTTTTT | CASGRGTGGNTGELFF
TRBJ2-3 | TRBD2 | - | TRBV5-1 | TGCGCCAGCAGCCCGGGCGGGAGGGTGCTAGATACGCAGTATTTT | CASSPGGRVLDTQYF
TRBJ1-5 | TRBD1 | - | TRBV5-6 | TGTGCCAGCAGCGCCCGGGACAGGGAGTCAATTCAGCCCCAGCATTTT | CASSARDRESIQPQHF
TRBJ1-2 | - | - | TRBV11-2 | TGTGCCAGCAGCTTTTCACAGGGAATTAACTATGGCTACACCTTC | CASSFSQGINYGYTF
TRBJ1-3 | - | - | TRBV5-1 | TGCGCCAGCAGCTTGGACGCGATGTCGGGGCTTGGAAACACCATATATTTT | CASSLDAMSGLGNTIYF
TRBJ2-7 | - | few | TRBV5-4 | TGTGCCAGCAGCATACAGCAGGATTCCTACGAGCAGTACTTC | CASSIQQDSYEQYF
TRBJ1-1 | - | - | TRBV9 | TGTGCCAGCAGCGTGACAGGGAACACTGAAGCTTTCTTT | CASSVTGNTEAFF
TRBJ1-1 | - | - | TRBV28 | TGTGCCAGCACCAATACAGGGAAGTGGACTGAAGCTTTCTTT | CASTNTGKWTEAFF
TRBJ1-2 | - | once | TRBV7-2 | TGTGCCAGCAGCCCAGGACTGGTGAAGAGCTATGGCTACACCTTC | CASSPGLVKSYGYTF
TRBJ2-7 | - | - | TRBV27 | TGTGCCAGCAGTTTTTCGTTCGGGGGCTCCTACGAGCAGTACTTC | CASSFSFGGSYEQYF
TRBJ2-2 | - | few | TRBV13 | TGTGCCAGCAGCTTAGGAGCGAACACCGGGGAGCTGTTTTTT | CASSLGANTGELFF
TRBJ2-3 | - | - | TRBV7-9 | TGTGCCAGCAGCTTAGGAGATTTCGATACGCAGTATTTT | CASSLGDFDTQYF
TRBJ2-7 | TRBD2 | - | TRBV7-3 | TGTGCCAGCAGCTTATTGCGCGGGAGTATCCCCGCCTACGAGCAGTACTTC | CASSLLRGSIPAYEQYF